These 24 T cell receptor beta chains were all obtained from the same sample, sequenced in a study of blood T cell repertoires in COVID-19. Using immunoSEQ multiplex PCR, the repertoire was profiled, and TCRdb retains in-frame clones only, with some absent. This sample has around 200,000 clones, with about 85% found just once. Sequencing input: peripheral blood. The source of these receptors is an elderly woman with acute or convalescent COVID-19.

This chain links TRBV24-1 with TRBJ1-3; 9 bases map to TRBD1. CDR3 size: 17 residues. With V trimmed by 0 bases and J by 2 bases, 4 bases remained unmatched. The germline CDR1 and CDR2 sequences are KGHDR and SFDVKD. The CDR3 DNA sequence: TGTGCCACCAGTGATTTGCAAAACAGGGGGCCTGGAAACACCATATATTTT. Translated, it gives CATSDLQNRGPGNTIYF.

The V call is TRBV6-1, the J call TRBJ2-3; 11 bases are shared with TRBD2. J gave up 0 bases and V 4 bases, and 9 bases lay outside the gene matches. The length of the CDR3 is 18 residues. CDR1 is MNHNS, CDR2 SASEGT, per germline. CDR3 protein: CASSGTSGHSSSTDTQYF. The DNA for the CDR3 is TGTGCCAGCAGTGGGACTAGCGGGCATTCTTCTAGCACAGATACGCAGTATTTT.

The J gene is TRBJ2-1, the V gene TRBV11-3; 8 nucleotides align to TRBD2. Trimming took 5 bases from V and 9 from J; bases not matched to a gene: 3. CDR3 length: 12 residues. The V gene's germline CDR1 is SGHNT and CDR2 YENEEA. The CDR3 bases are TGTGCCAGCAGCGGTAGCGGGACTGAGCAGTTCTTC. Residues: CASSGSGTEQFF.

This rearrangement joins TRBV5-4 to TRBJ1-2; tentative D call: TRBD1 (5 bases). The V and J ends lost 4 bases and 8 bases respectively, with 15 bases between them. This CDR3 has 13 amino acids. Germline lookup yields CDR1 SGHNT and CDR2 YYREEE (reference sequence). The CDR3 DNA follows: TGTGCCAGCAGCCGAGACAGTCCTCTAGGCTACACCTTC. Amino acid sequence: CASSRDSPLGYTF.

The V and J genes are TRBV10-3 and TRBJ2-1, with 7 positions matching TRBD2. The CDR3 is made up of 14 amino acids. Germline V gene sequence: CDR1 ENHRY, CDR2 SYGVKD. V lost 6 bases, J lost 4 bases, and 6 bases stayed unmatched. The CDR3 DNA reads as TGTGCCATCAGGGGGAGGGATTCTTACAATGAGCAGTTCTTC. It translates to CAIRGRDSYNEQFF.

The chain is built from TRBV18 and TRBJ2-7; a possible D gene is TRBD1 (6 bases). With 3 bases removed from V and 4 bases from J, the gap between germline ends came to 10 bases. Germline V CDR1 and CDR2: KGHSH, LQKENI. The CDR3 is 13 amino acids. CDR3 sequence: CASSPRGGYEQYF. Written as DNA, the CDR3 is TGTGCCAGCTCACCCCGAGGGGGTTACGAGCAGTACTTC.

The chain couples TRBV6-5 to TRBJ1-1; a weak D match, TRBD1 (6 bases). The CDR3 extends over 15 amino acids. The V gene's germline CDR1 is MNHEY and CDR2 SVGAGI. The V and J ends lost 7 bases and 2 bases respectively, with 17 bases between them. The CDR3 DNA sequence: TGTGCCAGCACCCAAGGGGGGGCCCTCAACACTGAAGCTTTCTTT. Translating gives CASTQGGALNTEAFF.

This chain joins TRBV27 and TRBJ2-7; D perhaps matches TRBD2 (5 bases). The CDR3 sequence is 13 residues long. V was pared by 6 bases and J by 6 bases, with 15 bases between. CDR1 and CDR2 (germline): MNHEY, SMNVEV (reference sequence). CDR3 loop: CASSEYGMREQYF. The CDR3 DNA reads TGTGCCAGCAGCGAATACGGGATGCGCGAGCAGTACTTC.

The V and J genes are TRBV2 and TRBJ1-6; TRBD1 aligns across 9 bases. Germline V lookup: CDR1 SNHLY, CDR2 FYNNEI. Unmatched junction bases numbered 7, after V lost 4 bases and J lost 9 bases. CDR3 size: 15 residues. The CDR3 sequence is CASSGTGARRSPLHF. The CDR3, as DNA: TGTGCCAGCAGTGGGACAGGGGCACGTCGTTCACCCCTCCACTTT.

This sequence joins TRBV7-2 and TRBJ2-3, with 9 nucleotides matching TRBD2. This CDR3 has 16 residues. CDR1 is SGHTA, CDR2 FQGNSA, per germline. The trim removed 5 bases at V and 2 bases at J, leaving 8 bases unmatched. CDR3 residues: CASSPQGGRATDTQYF. The CDR3 coding sequence is TGTGCCAGCAGCCCCCAGGGCGGGAGGGCCACAGATACGCAGTATTTT.

This clone has more than one count but fewer than ten. The CDR3 bases are TGTGCCAGTAGTATCCAATCTAGCGGGCGCCGGGAGACCCAGTACTTC. As protein: CASSIQSSGRRETQYF. The chain recombines TRBV19 with TRBJ2-5; 8 positions agree with TRBD2. The CDR3 runs 16 residues. V was pared by 3 bases and J by 5 bases, with 11 bases of the junction left unmatched. Germline lookup yields CDR1 LNHDA and CDR2 SQIVND (reference sequence).

This chain uses TRBV23-1 with TRBJ2-2; 7 positions match TRBD1. TRBV23-1 is labeled an ORF, and its function is uncertain. The ends lost 5 bases at V and 0 bases at J; junction bases unmatched: 15. The CDR3 loop spans 19 amino acids. CDR3 loop: CASSKTGTDRPANTGELFF. In DNA, the CDR3 is TGCGCCAGCAGTAAAACCGGGACAGATAGGCCCGCGAACACCGGGGAGCTGTTTTTT.

Remarks on this clone: Other DNA sequences in the sample encode the same CDR3. V gene TRBV19 combines with J gene TRBJ1-1; 8 bases are a match to TRBD1. CDR3 length: 14 amino acids. Germline lookup yields CDR1 LNHDA and CDR2 SQIVND (reference sequence). Trimming cost V 4 bases and J 0 bases; bases outside gene matches: 1. The CDR3 protein is CASSRQGMNTEAFF. The CDR3 DNA sequence: TGTGCCAGTAGTAGACAGGGGATGAACACTGAAGCTTTCTTT.

The chain employs TRBV6-2 or TRBV6-3 and TRBJ2-1; 8 bases match TRBD2. The CDR3 spans 17 residues. Germline assignment: CDR1 MNHEY and CDR2 SVGEGT. V lost 1 base and J lost 8; bases outside the gene matches: 13. The CDR3 DNA reads TGTGCCAGCAGTTACTGGTCGGGAGGGTCGCAAATCCATGAGCAGTTCTTC. It codes for CASSYWSGGSQIHEQFF.

This chain links TRBV9 with TRBJ2-2; 9 bases are a match to TRBD2. Germline V gene data show CDR1 as SGDLS and CDR2 as YYNGEE. With 0 bases clipped from V and 7 bases from J, the junction kept 13 bases outside the gene matches. The CDR3 loop spans 18 amino acids. CDR3 sequence reads: CASSVGSSGRGSLGELFF. The CDR3 nucleotides are TGTGCCAGCAGCGTAGGTAGTAGCGGGAGAGGTTCGCTCGGGGAGCTGTTTTTT.

The V and J genes are TRBV2 and TRBJ1-6; 10 bases are shared with TRBD1. The CDR3 spans 14 residues. After removal of 2 bases from V and 9 bases from J, the junction contained 1 base not matched to a gene. Germline loops: CDR1 SNHLY, CDR2 FYNNEI. CDR3 coding DNA: TGTGCCAGCAGTGAAAGGACAGGGGGTTCACCCCTCCACTTT. Translation gives CASSERTGGSPLHF.

This clone has a handful of counts. This rearrangement joins TRBV5-1 to TRBJ1-1; 7 bases line up with TRBD1. The ends lost 2 bases at V and 4 bases at J; junction bases unmatched: 8. The CDR3 contains 15 residues. Germline V gene sequence: CDR1 SGHRS, CDR2 YFSETQ. CDR3: CASSLQGQVVTEAFF. The DNA of the CDR3 is TGCGCCAGCAGCTTACAAGGACAGGTGGTCACTGAAGCTTTCTTT.

This chain links TRBV3-1 (or the pseudogene TRBV3-2) with TRBJ2-1; D perhaps matches TRBD2 (6 bases). Trimming took 11 bases from V and 6 from J, leaving 14 bases between them. Germline CDR1 reads LGHDT; CDR2 reads YNNKEL (reference sequence). The CDR3 runs to 12 residues. CDR3 loop: CASGDWANEQFF. The CDR3 coding sequence is TGTGCCTCGGGGGATTGGGCCAATGAGCAGTTCTTC.

The chain is built from TRBV6-4 and TRBJ1-2, with D tentatively TRBD1 (6 bases). CDR1 is MRHNA, CDR2 SNTAGT, per germline. V was trimmed by 11 bases and J by 7 bases, leaving 26 bases between them. This CDR3 contains 15 residues. CDR3 DNA: TGTGCCTGCCCCTCAGGGGCGCACCCTCCCCGTGGCTACACCTTC. Encoded protein: CACPSGAHPPRGYTF.

V usage is TRBV2 and J usage is TRBJ1-2, with TRBD1 matching over 7 bases. J was trimmed by 4 bases and V by 4 bases; bases with no gene match: 6. The CDR3 loop spans 14 amino acids. Per germline, CDR1 SNHLY and CDR2 FYNNEI. In DNA, the CDR3 is TGTGCCAGCAGTGTAAGGGGGCTTGTCTATGGCTACACCTTC. Translation gives CASSVRGLVYGYTF.

The V call is TRBV12-5, the J call TRBJ2-3; 7 nucleotides line up with TRBD1. This CDR3 has 13 residues. Germline V gives CDR1 LGHNT, CDR2 FRNRAP. V was clipped by 6 bases and J by 4 bases; unmatched bases: 4. In DNA, the CDR3 is TGTGCTAGTGGGACAGGGAATGCAGATACGCAGTATTTT. It encodes CASGTGNADTQYF.

The chain employs TRBV13 and TRBJ2-1, with 8 bases fitting TRBD2. Germline loops: CDR1 PRHDT, CDR2 FYEKMQ (reference sequence). The CDR3 loop spans 16 amino acids. Germline trimming cut 10 bases from V and 6 bases from J; bases unmatched to any gene: 17. The DNA for the CDR3 is TGTGCCACCACTCCCTCGGGGACGGGAGGGGTCAATGAGCAGTTCTTC. Translating it yields CATTPSGTGGVNEQFF.

The chain carries TRBV7-2 and TRBJ2-7, with TRBD1 identical over 9 bases. V was pared by 5 bases and J by 5 bases, with 7 bases of the junction left unmatched. In germline, CDR1 is SGHTA, CDR2 FQGNSA. The CDR3 has 14 residues. CDR3 DNA sequence: TGTGCCAGCAGCCTAAGGACAGGGGCCGACGAGCAGTACTTC. Residues: CASSLRTGADEQYF.

The table lists this clone with a few counts. This chain joins TRBV10-2 and TRBJ2-5; D not certain. Germline CDR1 and CDR2: WSHSY and SAAADI. This CDR3 spans 11 amino acids. The V end lost 7 bases, the J end lost 0 bases, and 3 bases lay between the germline ends. CDR3 sequence: CASTNQETQYF. Here the CDR3 DNA reads TGCGCCAGCACCAACCAAGAGACCCAGTACTTC.